The T cell receptor (beta chain) under discussion was sequenced for a study of PD-L1 blockade in urothelial cancer. There are 14 residues in the CDR3. V shed 5 bases and J shed 5 bases, with 13 bases lying between them. CDR1 and CDR2 (germline): WSHSY, SAAADI. Metastatic or locally advanced urothelial carcinoma was present in the patients. The data were produced by immunoSEQ multiplex PCR, yet TCRdb's version contains in-frame clones alone and is incomplete. This table holds more than 75,000 clones, over 90% found once. Sequencing used PBMCs, obtained around atezolizumab (anti-PD-L1) treatment. This clonotype was obtained from a man in his fifties or sixties with urothelial cancer. This chain joins TRBV10-2 and TRBJ2-1; a weak D match, TRBD1 (6 bases). The CDR3 bases are TGCGCCAGCAGTACCACCGGGACAAACAATGAGCAGTTCTTC. Protein product: CASSTTGTNNEQFF.